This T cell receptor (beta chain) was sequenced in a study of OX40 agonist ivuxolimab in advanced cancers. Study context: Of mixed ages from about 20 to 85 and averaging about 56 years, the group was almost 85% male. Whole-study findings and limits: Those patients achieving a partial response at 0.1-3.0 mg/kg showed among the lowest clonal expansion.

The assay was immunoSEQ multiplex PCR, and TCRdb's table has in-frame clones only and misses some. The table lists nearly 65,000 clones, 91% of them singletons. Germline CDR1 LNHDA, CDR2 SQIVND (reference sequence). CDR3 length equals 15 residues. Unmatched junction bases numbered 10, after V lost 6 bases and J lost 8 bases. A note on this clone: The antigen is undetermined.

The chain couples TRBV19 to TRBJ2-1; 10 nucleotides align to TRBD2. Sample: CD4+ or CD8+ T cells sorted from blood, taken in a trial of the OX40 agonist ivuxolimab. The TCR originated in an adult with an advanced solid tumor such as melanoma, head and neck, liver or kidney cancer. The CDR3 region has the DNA TGTGCCAGTAGCATTGTACTAGCGGGACTCGATGAGCAGTTCTTC. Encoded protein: CASSIVLAGLDEQFF. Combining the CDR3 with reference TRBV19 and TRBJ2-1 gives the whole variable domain DGGITQSPKYLFRKEGQNVTLSCEQNLNHDAMYWYRQDPGQGLRLIYYSQIVNDFQKGDIAEGYSVSREKKESFPLTVTSAQKNPTAFYLCASSIVLAGLDEQFFGPGTRLTVL.